This T cell receptor beta chain was captured in a study of T-cell reconstitution after alpha-beta-depleted transplantation in children. The CDR3 is 15 residues long. Between the trimmed V and J ends, which lost 6 bases and 8 bases, there was a span of 22 bases. The V gene's germline CDR1 is MNHNS and CDR2 SASEGT. During its preparation, the TCRbeta library received unique molecular identifiers. MiXCR was run by TCRdb on the PCR reads, yielding one entry per CDR3 protein. The table has hundreds of thousands of distinct CDR3 sequences, around 12% seen once. The sample holds many counts of this clonotype.

The chain joins TRBV6-1 to TRBJ1-2, with D perhaps matching TRBD1 (5 bases). The sequence was obtained from a human donor who donated a stem cell graft to a child with acute lymphoblastic leukemia. The source material was PBMCs from the stem cell graft donor, sampled from the stem cell graft. The CDR3 bases are TGTGCCAGCAGGCTCAAAACCGGGGGTTTGGGCGGCTACACCTTC. Translated: CASRLKTGGLGGYTF.